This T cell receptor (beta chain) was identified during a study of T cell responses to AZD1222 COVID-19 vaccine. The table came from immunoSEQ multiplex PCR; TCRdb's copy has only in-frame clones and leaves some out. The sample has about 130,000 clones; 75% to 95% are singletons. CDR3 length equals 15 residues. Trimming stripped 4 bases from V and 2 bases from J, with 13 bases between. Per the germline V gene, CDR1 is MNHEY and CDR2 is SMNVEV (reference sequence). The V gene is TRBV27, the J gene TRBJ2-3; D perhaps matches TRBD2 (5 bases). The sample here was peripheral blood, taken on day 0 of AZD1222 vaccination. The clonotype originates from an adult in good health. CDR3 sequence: CASSSAERFTDTQYF. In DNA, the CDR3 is TGTGCCAGCAGTTCAGCTGAGCGGTTCACAGATACGCAGTATTTT.